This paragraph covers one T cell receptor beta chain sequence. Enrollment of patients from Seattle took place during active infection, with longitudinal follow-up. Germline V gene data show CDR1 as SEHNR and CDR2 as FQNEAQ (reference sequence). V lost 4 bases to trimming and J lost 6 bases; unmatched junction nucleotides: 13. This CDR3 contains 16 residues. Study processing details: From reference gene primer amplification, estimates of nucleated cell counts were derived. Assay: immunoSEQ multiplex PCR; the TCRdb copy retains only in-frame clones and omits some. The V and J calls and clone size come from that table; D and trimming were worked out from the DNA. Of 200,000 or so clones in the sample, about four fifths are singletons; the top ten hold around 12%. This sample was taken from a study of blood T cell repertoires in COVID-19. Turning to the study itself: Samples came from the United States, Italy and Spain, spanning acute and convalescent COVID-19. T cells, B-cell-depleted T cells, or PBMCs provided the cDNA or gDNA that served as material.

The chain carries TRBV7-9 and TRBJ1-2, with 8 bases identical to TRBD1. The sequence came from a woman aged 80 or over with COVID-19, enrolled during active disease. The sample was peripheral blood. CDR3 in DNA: TGTGCCAGCAGCTCGATCAATTTGGACAGGGTGGATGGCTACACCTTC. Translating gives CASSSINLDRVDGYTF.